Each of the 14 T cell receptor beta chains below was sequenced from the same sample in a study of blood T cell repertoires in COVID-19. Assay used: immunoSEQ multiplex PCR; TCRdb lists only in-frame clones, some missing. The data hold some 300,000 clones, with 88% observed a single time. Sequencing input: PBMCs or T cells enriched from blood (not recorded which). The receptors were gathered from a woman aged 55-69 years in a cohort exposed to, infected with or recovered from COVID-19 (not recorded which).

The chain recombines TRBV2 with TRBJ2-5; D might be TRBD1 (6 bases). Looked up from germline, CDR1 is SNHLY and CDR2 is FYNNEI. This CDR3 has 13 residues. V shed 7 bases and J shed 2 bases, with 11 bases lying between them. The CDR3 loop reads CASIRQGQETQYF. CDR3 bases: TGTGCCAGCATTCGGCAGGGGCAAGAGACCCAGTACTTC. The entire variable domain, with the rest obtained from reference TRBV2 and TRBJ2-5, is as follows: EPEVTQTPSHQVTQMGQEVILRCVPISNHLYFYWYRQILGQKVEFLVSFYNNEISEKSEIFDDQFSVERPDGSNFTLKIRSTKLEDSAMYFCASIRQGQETQYFGPGTRLLVL.

The rearrangement uses TRBV30 and TRBJ1-6; 8 bases are shared with TRBD1. V gave up 4 bases and J gave up 7 bases; unmatched junction bases: 3. CDR3 length: 13 residues. The germline CDR1 and CDR2 sequences are GTSNPN and SVGIG (reference sequence). The CDR3 bases are TGTGCCTGGAATGGACAGGGAAATTCACCCCTCCACTTT. Amino acids: CAWNGQGNSPLHF.

The rearrangement uses TRBV18 and TRBJ2-1; 7 bases match TRBD1. The CDR3 runs to 15 residues. Germline V gene lookup returns CDR1 KGHSH and CDR2 LQKENI. Trimming cost V 2 bases and J 5 bases; bases outside gene matches: 6. This CDR3 is CASSPWGQLNNEQFF. Here the CDR3 DNA reads TGTGCCAGCTCACCATGGGGACAGCTTAACAATGAGCAGTTCTTC.

There are a few counts of this clone. The chain carries TRBV9 and TRBJ1-6; D ambiguous. The germline V and J ends were trimmed by 0 bases and 6 bases, with 10 bases remaining between them. In germline, CDR1 is SGDLS, CDR2 YYNGEE. CDR3 size: 15 residues. The CDR3 loop reads CASSVAERPNSPLHF. CDR3 nucleotide sequence: TGTGCCAGCAGCGTAGCAGAACGCCCTAATTCACCCCTCCACTTT. Full variable domain (rest looked up from reference TRBV9 and TRBJ1-6): DSGVTQTPKHLITATGQRVTLRCSPRSGDLSVYWYQQSLDQGLQFLIQYYNGEERAKGNILERFSAQQFPDLHSELNLSSLELGDSALYFCASSVAERPNSPLHFGNGTRLTVT.

CDR3 sequence: CASSYSAGVEQYF. The CDR3 nucleotides are TGTGCCAGCAGTTACTCGGCAGGCGTCGAGCAGTACTTC. The rearrangement joins TRBV6-6 to TRBJ2-7; D gene unclear. The germline gives CDR1 MNHNY, CDR2 SVGAGI (reference sequence). Trimming left V 0 bases short and J 6 bases short, with 9 bases between. The CDR3 has 13 residues.

The chain employs TRBV28 and TRBJ1-5; 8 positions agree with TRBD1. This CDR3 is built from 14 residues. Trimming removed 5 bases from V and 6 bases from J; junction bases left unmatched: 6. Germline V gives CDR1 MDHEN, CDR2 SYDVKM. The CDR3, as DNA: TGTGCCAGCAGTAGAACCGGACAGGGTCAGCCCCAGCATTTT. It encodes CASSRTGQGQPQHF.

This clone was seen more than once but under ten times. The chain uses TRBV9 and TRBJ2-3; D might be TRBD2 (6 bases). V lost 0 bases, J lost 1 base, and 12 bases lay in between. Germline loops: CDR1 SGDLS, CDR2 YYNGEE. The CDR3 contains 16 residues. The CDR3 nucleotides read TGTGCCAGCAGCGTAGGCGGGACCGCAGGCACAGATACGCAGTATTTT. Translation gives CASSVGGTAGTDTQYF.

The chain has TRBV28 and TRBJ1-3, with TRBD1 matching over 7 bases. The CDR3 has 15 residues. V shed 5 bases, J shed 4 bases, and the junction held 8 bases outside the gene matches. CDR1 and CDR2 from the germline V gene are MDHEN and SYDVKM. The CDR3 loop reads CASSVVDRVGNTIYF. The CDR3, as DNA: TGTGCCAGCAGTGTCGTCGACAGGGTAGGAAACACCATATATTTT.

This clone was seen only a few times. The chain is built from TRBV9 and TRBJ1-2; no firm D call. With 3 bases removed from V and 7 bases from J, the gap between germline ends came to 16 bases. The CDR3 is 14 residues long. Germline assignment: CDR1 SGDLS and CDR2 YYNGEE. CDR3 protein: CASSAYVGEGGYTF. CDR3 nucleotides: TGTGCCAGCAGCGCCTACGTCGGGGAGGGTGGCTACACCTTC.

The chain combines TRBV19 with TRBJ2-4, with 7 nucleotides matching TRBD1. The CDR3 extends over 19 amino acids. V lost 3 bases to trimming and J lost 0 bases; unmatched junction nucleotides: 14. From germline, CDR1 is LNHDA and CDR2 SQIVND (reference sequence). CDR3 coding DNA: TGTGCCAGTAGTATCTCGGGACAGTCAGCCCAGATAGCCAAAAACATTCAGTACTTC. This codes for CASSISGQSAQIAKNIQYF.

The chain joins TRBV28 to TRBJ2-5; TRBD2 aligns across 10 bases. Germline CDR1 MDHEN, CDR2 SYDVKM. This CDR3 region has 17 residues. V was pared by 5 bases and J by 5 bases, with 14 bases of the junction left unmatched. The CDR3 DNA is TGTGCCAGCAGTCCTCGGGGTAGCGGGAGGAGAGGGGAGACCCAGTACTTC. It specifies CASSPRGSGRRGETQYF.

The chain carries TRBV4-1 and TRBJ1-6, with D tentatively TRBD1 (6 bases). Trimming took off 0 bases at V and 8 bases at J, with 11 bases between the two ends. The CDR3 is 15 amino acids. Germline-derived CDR1 and CDR2 are MGHRA and YSYEKL. The CDR3 sequence: CASSQEGAGDSPLHF. The CDR3, as DNA: TGCGCCAGCAGCCAAGAAGGGGCAGGGGATTCACCCCTCCACTTT.

The chain is built from TRBV19 and TRBJ2-1; weak D call: TRBD2 (5 bases). Trimming cost V 6 bases and J 0 bases, with 15 bases left between them. In germline, CDR1 is LNHDA, CDR2 SQIVND (reference sequence). This CDR3 is built from 16 residues. The CDR3 region is CASSPLMGSSYNEQFF. The CDR3 region has the DNA TGTGCCAGTAGCCCCCTTATGGGGAGCTCCTACAATGAGCAGTTCTTC. The full variable domain, completed using reference TRBV19 and TRBJ2-1, is DGGITQSPKYLFRKEGQNVTLSCEQNLNHDAMYWYRQDPGQGLRLIYYSQIVNDFQKGDIAEGYSVSREKKESFPLTVTSAQKNPTAFYLCASSPLMGSSYNEQFFGPGTRLTVL.

The chain couples TRBV4-1 to TRBJ2-5, with a weak D call TRBD2 (5 bases). The CDR3 totals 15 residues. Trimming took off 2 bases at V and 5 bases at J, with 15 bases between the two ends. CDR1 MGHRA and CDR2 YSYEKL come from the germline V gene. The CDR3 loop is CASSQFPEGRETQYF. CDR3 sequence (DNA): TGCGCCAGCAGCCAATTCCCAGAGGGCCGGGAGACCCAGTACTTC.